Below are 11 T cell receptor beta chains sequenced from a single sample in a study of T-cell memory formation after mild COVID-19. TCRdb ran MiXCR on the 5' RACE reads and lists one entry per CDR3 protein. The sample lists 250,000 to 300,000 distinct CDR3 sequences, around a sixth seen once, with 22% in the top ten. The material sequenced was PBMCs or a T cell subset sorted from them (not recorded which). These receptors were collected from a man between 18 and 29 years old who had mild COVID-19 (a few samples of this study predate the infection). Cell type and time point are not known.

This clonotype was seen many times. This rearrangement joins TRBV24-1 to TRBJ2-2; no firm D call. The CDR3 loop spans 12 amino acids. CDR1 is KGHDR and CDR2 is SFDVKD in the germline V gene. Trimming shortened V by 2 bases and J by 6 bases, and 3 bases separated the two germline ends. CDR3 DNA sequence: TGTGCCACCAGTGATTCAGCCGGGGAGCTGTTTTTT. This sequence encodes CATSDSAGELFF.

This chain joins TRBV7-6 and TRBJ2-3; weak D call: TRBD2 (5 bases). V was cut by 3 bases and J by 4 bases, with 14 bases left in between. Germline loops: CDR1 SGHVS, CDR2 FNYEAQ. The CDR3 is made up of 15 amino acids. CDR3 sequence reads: CASSFGGGGSDTQYF. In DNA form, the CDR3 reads TGTGCCAGCAGCTTCGGTGGCGGCGGGTCAGATACGCAGTATTTT.

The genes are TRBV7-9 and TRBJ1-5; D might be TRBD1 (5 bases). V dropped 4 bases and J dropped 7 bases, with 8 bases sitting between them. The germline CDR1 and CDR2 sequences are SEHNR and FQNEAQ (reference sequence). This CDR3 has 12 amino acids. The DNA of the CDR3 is TGTGCCAGCAGCTCCTGGGGCCAGCCCCAGCATTTT. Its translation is CASSSWGQPQHF.

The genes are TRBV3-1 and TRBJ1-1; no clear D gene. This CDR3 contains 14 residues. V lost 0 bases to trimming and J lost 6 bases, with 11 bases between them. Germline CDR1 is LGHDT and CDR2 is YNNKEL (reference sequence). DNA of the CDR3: TGTGCCAGCAGCCAAGAGAGTTATGGGGCTGAAGCTTTCTTT. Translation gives CASSQESYGAEAFF.

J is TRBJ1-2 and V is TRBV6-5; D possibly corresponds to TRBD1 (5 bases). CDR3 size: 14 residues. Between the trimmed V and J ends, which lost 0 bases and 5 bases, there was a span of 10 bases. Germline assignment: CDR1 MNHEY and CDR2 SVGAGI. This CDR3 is CASSYSQGPYGYTF. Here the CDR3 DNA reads TGTGCCAGCAGTTACTCGCAGGGACCTTATGGCTACACCTTC.

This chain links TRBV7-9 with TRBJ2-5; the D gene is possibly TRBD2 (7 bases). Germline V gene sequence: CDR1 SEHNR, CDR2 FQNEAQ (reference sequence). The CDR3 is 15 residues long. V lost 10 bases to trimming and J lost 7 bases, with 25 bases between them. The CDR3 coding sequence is TGTGCCACCCGGCAGATGTGGGGGGGCGATGGGACCCAGTACTTC. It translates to CATRQMWGGDGTQYF.

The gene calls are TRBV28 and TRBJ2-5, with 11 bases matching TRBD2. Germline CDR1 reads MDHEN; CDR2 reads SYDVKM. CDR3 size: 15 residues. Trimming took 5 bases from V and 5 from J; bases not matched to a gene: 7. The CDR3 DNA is TGTGCCAGCAGTCCTCCGGGACTAGCGGTTGAGACCCAGTACTTC. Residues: CASSPPGLAVETQYF.

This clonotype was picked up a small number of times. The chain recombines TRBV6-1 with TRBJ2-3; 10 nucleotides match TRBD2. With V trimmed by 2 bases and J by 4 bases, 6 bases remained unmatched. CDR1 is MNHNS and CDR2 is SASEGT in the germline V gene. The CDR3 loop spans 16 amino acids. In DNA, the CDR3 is TGTGCCAGCAGTGAAAGTTCTAGCGGGGGTTCAGATACGCAGTATTTT. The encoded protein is CASSESSSGGSDTQYF.

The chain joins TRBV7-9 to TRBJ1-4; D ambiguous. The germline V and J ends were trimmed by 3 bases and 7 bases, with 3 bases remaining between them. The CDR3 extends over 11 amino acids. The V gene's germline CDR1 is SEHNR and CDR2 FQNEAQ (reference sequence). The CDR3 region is CASSFVEKLFF. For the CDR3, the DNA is TGTGCCAGCAGCTTTGTTGAAAAACTGTTTTTT.

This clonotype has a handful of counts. The CDR3 DNA reads as TGTGCCAGCAGCCGGGACAGGCGGGGCTACACCTTC. It translates to CASSRDRRGYTF. V usage is TRBV12-3 or TRBV12-4 and J usage is TRBJ1-2; 8 bases agree with TRBD1. J gave up 8 bases and V 6 bases, and 5 bases lay outside the gene matches. CDR3 length: 12 residues.

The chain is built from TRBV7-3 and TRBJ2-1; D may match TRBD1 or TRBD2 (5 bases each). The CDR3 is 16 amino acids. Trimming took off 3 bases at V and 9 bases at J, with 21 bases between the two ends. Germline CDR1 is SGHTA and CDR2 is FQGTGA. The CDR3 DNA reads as TGTGCCAGCAGCTTGATACCGGGGCGCGATTTGGGTGAGCAGTTCTTC. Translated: CASSLIPGRDLGEQFF.